This T cell receptor beta chain originates from a study of PD-L1 blockade in urothelial cancer. As for the study in general: About 90% of the roughly 29 patients were men whose urothelial cancer was bladder-origin.

As concerns this clone: Its antigen is currently unknown.

Study observations and caveats: Improved survival was predicted by pretreatment blood TCR clonality below the median.

The time point was: pretreatment peripheral blood. This CDR3 region has 12 residues. V lost 6 bases, J lost 7 bases, and 9 bases lay in between. CDR1 and CDR2 (germline): MNHEY, SMNVEV (reference sequence). Clones were sequenced by immunoSEQ multiplex PCR, and TCRdb holds only the in-frame ones, with some missing. The sample comprises tens of thousands of clones, approximately 72% of which are singletons, and roughly 3.9% rests with the top ten. This TCR derives from a man in his 70s with urothelial cancer. The sample was PBMCs, taken around atezolizumab (anti-PD-L1) treatment. V usage is TRBV27 and J usage is TRBJ2-2, with no clear D. The CDR3, as DNA: TGTGCCAGCAGGGAGAGCCTCGGGGAGCTGTTTTTT. This codes for CASRESLGELFF.